This is a list of T cell receptor beta chains from one sample in a study of blood T cell repertoires in COVID-19. The assay was immunoSEQ multiplex PCR, and TCRdb's table has in-frame clones only and misses some. This table holds some 80,000 clones, around 79% found once. Source material: peripheral blood. Receptors originate from a man at least 80 years old with acute or convalescent COVID-19. Both conserved end residues are trimmed from each CDR3. Fields, in order: V gene, clone size, J gene, CDR3 protein. A row's size may be missing; if present it is once, few, many or a size class.

V gene: TRBV5-1
clone size: NA
J gene: TRBJ2-1
CDR3 protein: ASSSGQNNEQF

V gene: TRBV5-1
clone size: NA
J gene: TRBJ2-3
CDR3 protein: ASRSTGGPFSTDTQY

V gene: TRBV14
clone size: NA
J gene: TRBJ2-7
CDR3 protein: ASSQQGAGRYEQY

V gene: TRBV7-3
clone size: NA
J gene: TRBJ1-1
CDR3 protein: ASSPQQGVTEAF

V gene: TRBV19
clone size: NA
J gene: TRBJ2-2
CDR3 protein: ASRGTGVNTGELF

V gene: TRBV7-9
clone size: few
J gene: TRBJ2-6
CDR3 protein: ASSYSGAGANVLT

V gene: TRBV4-1
clone size: few
J gene: TRBJ1-1
CDR3 protein: ASSQGGETEEAF

V gene: TRBV6-5
clone size: once
J gene: TRBJ1-1
CDR3 protein: ASSYRGSMNTEAF

V gene: TRBV7-9
clone size: NA
J gene: TRBJ2-5
CDR3 protein: ASSLGQGVETQY

V gene: TRBV29-1
clone size: NA
J gene: TRBJ2-5
CDR3 protein: SVVPGAISETQY

V gene: TRBV29-1
clone size: NA
J gene: TRBJ2-2
CDR3 protein: SVEHRRQGTNTGELF

V gene: TRBV19
clone size: NA
J gene: TRBJ2-1
CDR3 protein: ASSIVAGPSYNEQF

V gene: TRBV4-1
clone size: once
J gene: TRBJ1-2
CDR3 protein: ASSPPDRGYGYT

V gene: TRBV5-1
clone size: once
J gene: TRBJ1-1
CDR3 protein: ASSPEVMNTEAF

V gene: TRBV7-8
clone size: NA
J gene: TRBJ1-1
CDR3 protein: ASSSRRGTNTEAF

V gene: TRBV27
clone size: NA
J gene: TRBJ2-7
CDR3 protein: ASSFGTSLLYEQY

V gene: TRBV4-1
clone size: NA
J gene: TRBJ2-7
CDR3 protein: ASSQDPLFQGVSYEQY

V gene: TRBV27
clone size: NA
J gene: TRBJ1-2
CDR3 protein: ASSLNRGQGGYT

V gene: TRBV6-5
clone size: NA
J gene: TRBJ1-2
CDR3 protein: ASSYQAGRVDYGYT

V gene: TRBV3-1/TRBV3-2
clone size: NA
J gene: TRBJ2-7
CDR3 protein: ASSLAAYEQY

V gene: TRBV21-1
clone size: NA
J gene: TRBJ1-5
CDR3 protein: ASSKGLQGPLHSNQPQH

V gene: TRBV29-1
clone size: few
J gene: TRBJ1-2
CDR3 protein: SVATGDYGYT

V gene: TRBV19
clone size: NA
J gene: TRBJ2-5
CDR3 protein: ASSRTSHETQY

V gene: TRBV2
clone size: NA
J gene: TRBJ1-6
CDR3 protein: ASSQGTGINSPLH

V gene: TRBV9
clone size: NA
J gene: TRBJ1-6
CDR3 protein: ASTQAGDNSPLH

V gene: TRBV24-1
clone size: NA
J gene: TRBJ1-4
CDR3 protein: ATSDGLNEKLF

V gene: TRBV7-3
clone size: NA
J gene: TRBJ2-7
CDR3 protein: ASSPTGQRSAEQY

V gene: TRBV5-1
clone size: NA
J gene: TRBJ2-7
CDR3 protein: ASSLDSSTYEQY

V gene: TRBV21-1
clone size: few
J gene: TRBJ1-5
CDR3 protein: ASRISRGRQPQH

V gene: TRBV5-1
clone size: once
J gene: TRBJ2-1
CDR3 protein: ASSLGGSGVQDNEQF

V gene: TRBV5-1
clone size: NA
J gene: TRBJ1-1
CDR3 protein: ASSPGTANTEAF

V gene: TRBV6-5
clone size: NA
J gene: TRBJ1-2
CDR3 protein: ASSADRGGGYT

V gene: TRBV20-1
clone size: NA
J gene: TRBJ1-1
CDR3 protein: SAYGGEAF

V gene: TRBV11-2
clone size: NA
J gene: TRBJ1-6
CDR3 protein: ASSLDLTGISPLH

V gene: TRBV2
clone size: few
J gene: TRBJ2-1
CDR3 protein: ASRREAGTYNEQF

V gene: TRBV11-3
clone size: NA
J gene: TRBJ2-1
CDR3 protein: ASSLGVGGANEQF

V gene: TRBV10-3
clone size: few
J gene: TRBJ1-5
CDR3 protein: AISVGGSNQPQH

V gene: TRBV6-5
clone size: few
J gene: TRBJ2-2
CDR3 protein: ASKRGQRTGELF